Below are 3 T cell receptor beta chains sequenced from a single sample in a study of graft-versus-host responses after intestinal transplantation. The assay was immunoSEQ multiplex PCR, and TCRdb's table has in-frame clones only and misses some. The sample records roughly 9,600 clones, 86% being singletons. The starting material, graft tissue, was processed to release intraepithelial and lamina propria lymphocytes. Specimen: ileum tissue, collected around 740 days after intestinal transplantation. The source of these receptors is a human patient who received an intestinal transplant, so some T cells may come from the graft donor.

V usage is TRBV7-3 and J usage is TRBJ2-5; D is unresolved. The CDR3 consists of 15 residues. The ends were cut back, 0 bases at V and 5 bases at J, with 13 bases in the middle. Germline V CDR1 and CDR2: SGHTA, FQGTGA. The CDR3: CASSLTPQYGETQYF. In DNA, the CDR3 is TGTGCCAGCAGCTTAACCCCACAGTACGGGGAGACCCAGTACTTC.

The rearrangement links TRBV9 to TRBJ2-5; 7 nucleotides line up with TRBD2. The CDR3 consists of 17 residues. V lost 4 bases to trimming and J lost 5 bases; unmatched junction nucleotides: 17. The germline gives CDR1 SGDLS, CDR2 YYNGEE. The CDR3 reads CASSPSGGRGVGETQYF. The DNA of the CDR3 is TGTGCCAGCAGCCCCTCAGGAGGGAGGGGAGTGGGGGAGACCCAGTACTTC.

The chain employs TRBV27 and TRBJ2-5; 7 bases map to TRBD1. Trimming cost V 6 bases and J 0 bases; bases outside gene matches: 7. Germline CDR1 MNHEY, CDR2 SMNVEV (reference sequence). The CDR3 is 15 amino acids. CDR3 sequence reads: CASRALTGYQETQYF. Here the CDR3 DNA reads TGTGCCAGCAGGGCCTTGACAGGGTACCAAGAGACCCAGTACTTC.